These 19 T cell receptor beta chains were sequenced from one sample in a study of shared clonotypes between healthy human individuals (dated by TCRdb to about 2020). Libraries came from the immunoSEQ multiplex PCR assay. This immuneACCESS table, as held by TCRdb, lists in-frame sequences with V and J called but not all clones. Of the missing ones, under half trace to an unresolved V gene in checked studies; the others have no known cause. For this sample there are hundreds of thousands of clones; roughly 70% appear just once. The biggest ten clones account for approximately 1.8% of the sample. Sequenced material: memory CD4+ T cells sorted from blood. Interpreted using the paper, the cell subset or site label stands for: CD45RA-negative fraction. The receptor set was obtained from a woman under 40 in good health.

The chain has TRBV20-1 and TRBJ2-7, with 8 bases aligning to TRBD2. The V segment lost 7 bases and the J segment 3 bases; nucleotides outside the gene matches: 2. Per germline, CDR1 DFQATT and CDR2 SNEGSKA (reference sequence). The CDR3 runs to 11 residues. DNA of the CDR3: TGCAGTGTCGGGACTAGCTACGAGCAGTACTTC. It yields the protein CSVGTSYEQYF.

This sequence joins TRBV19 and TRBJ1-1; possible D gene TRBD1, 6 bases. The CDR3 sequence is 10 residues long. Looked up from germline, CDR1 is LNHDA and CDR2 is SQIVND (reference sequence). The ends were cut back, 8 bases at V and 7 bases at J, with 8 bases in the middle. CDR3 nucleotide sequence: TGTGCCAGTGGCAGGGGTGAAGCTTTCTTT. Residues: CASGRGEAFF.

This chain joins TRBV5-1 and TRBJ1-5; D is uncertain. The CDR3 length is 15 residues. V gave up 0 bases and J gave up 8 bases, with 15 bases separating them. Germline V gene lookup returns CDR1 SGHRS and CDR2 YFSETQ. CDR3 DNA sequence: TGCGCCAGCAGCTTGGCACCAGGCGCTCGGGAGCCCCAGCATTTT. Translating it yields CASSLAPGAREPQHF.

DNA for the CDR3: TGCAGTGTTTCACCCCTCCACTTT. Translated, it gives CSVSPLHF. V is TRBV20-1 and J is TRBJ1-6; D is ambiguous. The V gene lost 7 bases and the J gene lost 9 bases, with 1 base spanning the gap. CDR1 and CDR2 (germline): DFQATT, SNEGSKA (reference sequence). The CDR3 has 8 residues.

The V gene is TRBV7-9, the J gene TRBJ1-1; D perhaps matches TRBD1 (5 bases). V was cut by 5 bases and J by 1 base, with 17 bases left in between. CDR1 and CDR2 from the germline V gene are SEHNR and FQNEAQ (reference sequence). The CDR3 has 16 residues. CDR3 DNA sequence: TGTGCCAGCAGCGCCGGGACGCAAGCCTCGAACACTGAAGCTTTCTTT. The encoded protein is CASSAGTQASNTEAFF.

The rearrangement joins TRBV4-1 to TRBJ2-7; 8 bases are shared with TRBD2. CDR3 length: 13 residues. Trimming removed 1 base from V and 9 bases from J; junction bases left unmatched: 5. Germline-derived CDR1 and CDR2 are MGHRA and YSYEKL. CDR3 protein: CASSQAVGRGQYF. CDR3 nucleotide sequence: TGCGCCAGCAGCCAAGCGGTCGGGAGGGGGCAGTACTTC.

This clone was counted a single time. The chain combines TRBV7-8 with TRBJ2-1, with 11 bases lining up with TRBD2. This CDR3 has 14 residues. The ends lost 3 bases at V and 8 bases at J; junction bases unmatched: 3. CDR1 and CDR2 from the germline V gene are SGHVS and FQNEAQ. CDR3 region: CASSFRTSGHEQFF. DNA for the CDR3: TGTGCCAGCAGCTTTAGGACTAGCGGGCATGAGCAGTTCTTC.

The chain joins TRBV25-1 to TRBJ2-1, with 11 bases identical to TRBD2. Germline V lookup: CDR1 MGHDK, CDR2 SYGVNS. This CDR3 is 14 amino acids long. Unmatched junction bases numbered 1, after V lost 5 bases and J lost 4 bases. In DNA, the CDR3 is TGTGCCAGCAGTAGACTAGCGGGATACAATGAGCAGTTCTTC. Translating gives CASSRLAGYNEQFF.

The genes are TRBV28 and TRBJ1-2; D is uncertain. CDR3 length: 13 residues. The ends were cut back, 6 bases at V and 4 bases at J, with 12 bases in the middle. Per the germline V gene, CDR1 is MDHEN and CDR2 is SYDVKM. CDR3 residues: CASSGGLFYGYTF. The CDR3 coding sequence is TGTGCCAGCAGCGGTGGACTGTTCTATGGCTACACCTTC.

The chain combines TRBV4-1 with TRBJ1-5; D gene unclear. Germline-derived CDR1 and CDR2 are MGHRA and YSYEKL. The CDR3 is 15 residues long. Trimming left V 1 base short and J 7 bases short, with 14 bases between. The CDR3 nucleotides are TGCGCCAGCAGCCAAGTGTCGGGCGGGCGGCAGCCCCAGCATTTT. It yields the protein CASSQVSGGRQPQHF.

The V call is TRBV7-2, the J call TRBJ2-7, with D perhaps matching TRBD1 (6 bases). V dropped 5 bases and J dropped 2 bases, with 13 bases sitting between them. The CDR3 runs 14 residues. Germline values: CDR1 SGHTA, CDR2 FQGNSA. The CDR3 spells CASSTNRQAYEQYF. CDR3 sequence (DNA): TGTGCCAGCAGCACCAACCGACAGGCCTACGAGCAGTACTTC. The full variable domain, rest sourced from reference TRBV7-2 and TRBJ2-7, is GAGVSQSPSNKVTEKGKDVELRCDPISGHTALYWYRQSLGQGLEFLIYFQGNSAPDKSGLPSDRFSAERTGGSVSTLTIQRTQQEDSAVYLCASSTNRQAYEQYFGPGTRLTVT.

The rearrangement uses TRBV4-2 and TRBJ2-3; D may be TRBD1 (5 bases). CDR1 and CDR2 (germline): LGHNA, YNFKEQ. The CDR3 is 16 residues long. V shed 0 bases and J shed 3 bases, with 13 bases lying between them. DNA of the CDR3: TGTGCCAGCAGCCAAGACAGGGCTTCAGGGACAGATACGCAGTATTTT. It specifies CASSQDRASGTDTQYF.

The chain's CDR3 is CASSFTGILRETQYF. The CDR3 nucleotides are TGCGCCAGCAGCTTTACAGGGATACTAAGAGAGACCCAGTACTTC. The chain joins TRBV5-1 to TRBJ2-5; TRBD1 might be the D (6 bases). Germline V lookup: CDR1 SGHRS, CDR2 YFSETQ. The germline V and J ends were trimmed by 2 bases and 4 bases, with 15 bases remaining between them. The CDR3 runs 15 residues.

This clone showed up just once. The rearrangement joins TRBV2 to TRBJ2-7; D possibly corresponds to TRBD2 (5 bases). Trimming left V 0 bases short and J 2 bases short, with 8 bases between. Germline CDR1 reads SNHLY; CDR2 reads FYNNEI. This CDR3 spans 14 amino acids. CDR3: CASSEAPGAYEQYF. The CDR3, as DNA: TGTGCCAGCAGTGAAGCCCCCGGGGCCTACGAGCAGTACTTC.

The CDR3 DNA is TGTGCCAGCGGCTCGGGACACAGCACAGATACGCAGTATTTT. Translated, it gives CASGSGHSTDTQYF. The chain combines TRBV28 with TRBJ2-3; maybe TRBD1 (6 bases). In germline, CDR1 is MDHEN, CDR2 SYDVKM. Trimming stripped 8 bases from V and 0 bases from J, with 12 bases between. This CDR3 has 14 amino acids.

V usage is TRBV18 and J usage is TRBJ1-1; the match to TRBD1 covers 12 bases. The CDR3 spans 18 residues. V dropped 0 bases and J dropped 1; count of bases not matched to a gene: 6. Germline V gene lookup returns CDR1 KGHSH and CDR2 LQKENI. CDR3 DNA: TGTGCCAGCTCACCACCCAGGGACAGGGGGCTTCAGAACACTGAAGCTTTCTTT. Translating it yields CASSPPRDRGLQNTEAFF.

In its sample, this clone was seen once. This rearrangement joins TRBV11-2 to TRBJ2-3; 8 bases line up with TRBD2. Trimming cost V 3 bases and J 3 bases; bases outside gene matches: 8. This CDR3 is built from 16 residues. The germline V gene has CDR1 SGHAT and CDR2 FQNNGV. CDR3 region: CASSFTSGEGTDTQYF. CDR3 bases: TGTGCCAGCAGCTTTACTAGCGGAGAGGGGACAGATACGCAGTATTTT.

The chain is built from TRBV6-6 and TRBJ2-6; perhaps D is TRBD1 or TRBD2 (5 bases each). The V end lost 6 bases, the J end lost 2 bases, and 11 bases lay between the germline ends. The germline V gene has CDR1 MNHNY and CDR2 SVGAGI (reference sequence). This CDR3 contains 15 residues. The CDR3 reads CASSDRGPGANVLTF. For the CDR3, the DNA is TGTGCCAGCAGCGACAGAGGGCCTGGGGCCAACGTCCTGACTTTC.

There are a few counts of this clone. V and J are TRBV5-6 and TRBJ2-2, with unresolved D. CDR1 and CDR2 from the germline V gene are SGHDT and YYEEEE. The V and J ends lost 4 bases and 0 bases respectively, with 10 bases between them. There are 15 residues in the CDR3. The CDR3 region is CASSPDWSNTGELFF. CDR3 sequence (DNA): TGTGCCAGCAGCCCCGACTGGTCGAACACCGGGGAGCTGTTTTTT.